This T cell receptor beta chain was identified during a study of T cell repertoires in cytomegalovirus infection. Background on the study: Through public TCR beta signatures, both CMV infection and matching HLA type were indicated. General study points: Totalled public TCR beta family frequency picked out people who carried CMV plus the relevant HLA. HLA-C-restricted CMV-specific TCR beta clonotypes prevailed in the ex vivo response.

This clonotype was counted between two and nine times. Antigen unknown. TCRdb re-analysed the reads in MiXCR, keeping a single row per CDR3 protein. Here the sample spans under 600,000 distinct CDR3 sequences, 16% being singletons. V was pared by 11 bases and J by 7 bases, with 14 bases of the junction left unmatched. This CDR3 comprises 14 residues. Germline lookup yields CDR1 LNHDA and CDR2 SQIVND (reference sequence). Sequencing was performed on CD8+ T cells from PBMCs. The clonotype comes from a human donor in good health (CMV status not recorded). Some clones in this sample may be carry-over from other donors' samples. V and J are TRBV19 and TRBJ2-3; TRBD2 agrees at 8 bases. DNA for the CDR3: TGTGCCGCGGGGGGAGGATCTAATCCTTATACGCAGTATTTT. Residues: CAAGGGSNPYTQYF.